This T cell receptor (beta chain) was recorded in a study of memory B cells and T cells in multiple sclerosis. Trimming cost V 3 bases and J 3 bases; bases outside gene matches: 0. The CDR3 totals 13 residues. Germline CDR1 reads LNHNV; CDR2 reads YYDKDF (reference sequence). Repertoires were generated with immunoSEQ multiplex PCR, while TCRdb's copy carries only in-frame clones and drops some. The table has around 7,600 clones, about 60% seen once; the top ten hold around a third. This receptor was identified in a human donor with multiple sclerosis. Sequencing used memory (CD45RO+) CD8+ T cells from blood. The rearrangement links TRBV15 to TRBJ2-7; 9 bases are shared with TRBD1. CDR3 loop: CATSRDRGYEQYF. For the CDR3, the DNA is TGTGCCACCAGCAGGGACAGGGGCTACGAGCAGTACTTC.